Here is one T cell receptor beta chain with its context. The data were taken from a study of blood T cell repertoires in COVID-19. Study background: PBMCs, B-cell-depleted T cells, or T cells were the source of the cDNA or gDNA that made up the material.

Libraries were prepared by immunoSEQ multiplex PCR; TCRdb keeps only in-frame clonotypes and omits some of them. The sample holds about 140,000 clones, approximately 86% seen once. Germline-derived CDR1 and CDR2 are SGHTA and FQGNSA. This CDR3 has 15 amino acids. Trimming pared 5 bases from V and 3 bases from J, leaving 16 bases between. V is TRBV7-2 and J is TRBJ1-2; tentative D call: TRBD1 (5 bases). This TCR derives from a woman aged 55-69 years with acute or convalescent COVID-19. The sample consisted of peripheral blood. In DNA, the CDR3 is TGTGCCAGCAGCCCCCGGGCGGGGGATCACTATGGCTACACCTTC. The encoded protein is CASSPRAGDHYGYTF.